This T cell receptor (beta chain) derives from a study of blood T cell repertoires in COVID-19. Study context: COVID-19 samples from acute and convalescent phases originated in the United States, Italy and Spain.

CDR1 is SGHVS, CDR2 FQNEAQ, per germline. The V gene lost 4 bases and the J gene lost 7 bases, with 17 bases spanning the gap. CDR3 size: 15 residues. Sequencing was performed with immunoSEQ multiplex PCR; in TCRdb, only in-frame clones are kept and a portion is missing. The table has 280,000 or so clones, 85% seen once. The clonotype comes from a woman between 45 and 65 years old who had recovered from COVID-19. The chain recombines TRBV7-8 with TRBJ1-5; D not resolved. The sample taken for sequencing was PBMCs or T cells enriched from blood (not recorded which). CDR3 residues: CASSSGPGANQPQHF. CDR3 DNA sequence: TGTGCCAGCAGCTCGGGCCCGGGAGCCAACCAGCCCCAGCATTTT.